This entry features one T cell receptor (beta chain) sequence. This clonotype was seen repeatedly, ten times or more. Its antigen specificity is not known. No qualities accompany the bases; no much larger clone lies one base away. The germline V gene (reference sequence) supplies CDR1 SEHNR and CDR2 FQNEAQ. The CDR3 has 15 amino acids, counting the end cysteine and phenylalanine. Left in the record is the CDR3 DNA by itself, 45 bases read in frame from the first base. V is shortened by 0 bases, J by 0 bases, and the region joining them spans 8 bases. The record originates from a study of T-cell reconstitution after alpha-beta-depleted transplantation in children (dated by TCRdb to about 2016). About the study as a whole: Using TCR repertoire profiling, the study followed T-cell immune reconstitution in a quantitative way in children after TCRalphabeta/CD19-depleted allogeneic hematopoietic cell transplantation.

What this sample's time point label stands for: day 60 (about 2 months) after transplantation. The sample's treatment or condition label, decoded: allogeneic hematopoietic cell transplantation with graft depleted of TCRalphabeta T cells and CD19 B cells. The transplant recipients were children given TCRalphabeta/CD19-depleted allogeneic hematopoietic cell grafts. Libraries were built with PCR. The instrument given in TCRdb is Illumina HiSeq 2500. Molecular barcoding was employed in the preparation of TCR libraries, with unique molecular identifiers being used to normalize TCRbeta repertoire quantification. TCRdb trimmed the raw reads at Q25, called clones with MiXCR and kept productive beta chains. All rows with the same CDR3 protein become a single entry with the most common DNA and genes. This sample gives around 100,000 distinct CDR3 sequences in total; about 6% of them show up just once. Around 5.6% of the sample lies in the top ten.

What the authors observed across the whole study: The high TCRbeta diversity at day 60 in some patients was ascribed to recipient T cells and intrathymic progenitors that had survived conditioning. Apparently early alphabetaT-cell count recovery about two months after transplant reportedly relied on only several hundred rapidly expanded clones derived from non-depleted graft cells. Hyperexpanded clone frequencies declined over subsequent months; after one year, T-cell counts and TCRbeta diversity were mostly attributed to newly produced T cells.

The sequence links TRBV7-9 to TRBJ2-5; the D region may be TRBD1 or TRBD2, each matching 5 bases equally. The sample consisted of PBMCs, mostly from graft donor cells, taken 60 days after TCRalphabeta/CD19-depleted stem cell transplant. The origin of this receptor is a female patient aged 2-9 years who had a stem cell transplant for Fanconi anemia, so the T cells may come from the graft donor. The encoded CDR3 is CASSLAGTNQETQYF. The DNA sequence is TGTGCCAGCAGCTTAGCGGGGACGAACCAAGAGACCCAGTACTTC.